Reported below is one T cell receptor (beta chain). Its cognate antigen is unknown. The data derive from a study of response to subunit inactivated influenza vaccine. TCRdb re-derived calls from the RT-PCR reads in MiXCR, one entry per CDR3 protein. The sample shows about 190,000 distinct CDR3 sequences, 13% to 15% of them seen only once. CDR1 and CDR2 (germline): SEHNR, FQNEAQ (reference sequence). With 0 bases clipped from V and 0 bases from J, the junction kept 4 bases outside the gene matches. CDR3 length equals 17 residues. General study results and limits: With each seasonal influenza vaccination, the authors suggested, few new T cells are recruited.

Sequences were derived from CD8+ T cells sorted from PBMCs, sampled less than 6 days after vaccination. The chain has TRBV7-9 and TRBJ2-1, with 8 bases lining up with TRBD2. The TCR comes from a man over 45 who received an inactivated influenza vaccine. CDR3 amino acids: CASSLAGSGSSYNEQFF. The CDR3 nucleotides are TGTGCCAGCAGCTTAGCGGGGAGCGGGAGCTCCTACAATGAGCAGTTCTTC.